The present entry profiles one T cell receptor beta chain with its context. A read error may explain this, as a much larger clone is one base away. Next came a second PCR, run for roughly 6 to 11 cycles, which used a sample-barcoded 5' primer along with a J-beta primer mix. TCRdb re-called the 5' RACE reads through MiXCR, storing one row per CDR3 protein. The table lists about 600,000 distinct CDR3 sequences, around 48% of them singletons, with under 30% in the top ten. This specimen comes from a study of blood T cells in healthy people across ages. Germline V CDR1 and CDR2: MNHNY, SVGAGI (reference sequence). This CDR3 region has 13 residues.

The V and J genes are TRBV6-6 and TRBJ1-5, with D tentatively TRBD1 (6 bases). The sequenced sample was blood. The TCR comes from an older man in good health. DNA of the CDR3: TGTACCAGCAGCCTACAGGGATCACAGCCCCAGCATTTT. Its translation: CTSSLQGSQPQHF.